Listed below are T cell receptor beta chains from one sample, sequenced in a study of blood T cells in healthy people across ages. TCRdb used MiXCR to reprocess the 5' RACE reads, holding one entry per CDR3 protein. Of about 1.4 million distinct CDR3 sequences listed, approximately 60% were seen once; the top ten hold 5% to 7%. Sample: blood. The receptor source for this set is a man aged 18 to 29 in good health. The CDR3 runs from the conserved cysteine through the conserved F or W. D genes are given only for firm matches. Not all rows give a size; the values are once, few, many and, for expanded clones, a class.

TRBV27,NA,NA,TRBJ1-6,CASSLTAQGSANSPLHF,TGTGCCAGCAGCCTCACCGCCCAGGGATCGGCTAATTCACCCCTCCACTTT
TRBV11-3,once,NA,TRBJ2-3,CASQNITGSTQYF,TGTGCCAGCCAGAACATCACTGGTTCGACGCAGTATTTT
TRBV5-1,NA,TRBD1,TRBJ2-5,CASSDQVGGTGGRDPQETQYF,TGCGCCAGCAGCGATCAGGTCGGTGGGACAGGGGGCCGTGACCCTCAAGAGACCCAGTACTTC
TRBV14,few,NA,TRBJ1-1,CASSTTGRAEAFF,TGTGCCAGCAGCACAACAGGGAGAGCTGAAGCTTTCTTT
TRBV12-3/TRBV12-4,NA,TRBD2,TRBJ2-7,CASTLSGRTDEQYF,TGTGCCAGCACCCTTAGCGGGAGAACGGACGAGCAGTACTTC
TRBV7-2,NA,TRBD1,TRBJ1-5,CASSPGTASERQHF,TGTGCCAGCAGCCCCGGGACAGCTTCCGAACGCCAGCATTTT
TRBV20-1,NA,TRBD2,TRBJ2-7,CSATLSGDDNEQYF,TGCAGTGCTACGTTGAGCGGGGACGACAATGAGCAGTACTTC
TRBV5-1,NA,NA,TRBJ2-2,CASSWTTSNTGELFF,TGCGCCAGCAGCTGGACAACCTCGAACACCGGGGAGCTGTTTTTT
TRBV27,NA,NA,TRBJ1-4,CASSSNRASANEKLFF,TGTGCCAGCAGTTCAAACAGGGCGTCTGCTAATGAAAAACTGTTTTTT
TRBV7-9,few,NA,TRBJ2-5,CASSLPRTSGAQETQYF,TGTGCCAGCAGCCTCCCCCGGACCAGCGGAGCGCAAGAGACCCAGTACTTC
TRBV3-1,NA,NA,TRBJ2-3,CASSQDWAGTDTQYF,TGTGCCAGCAGCCAAGATTGGGCAGGCACAGATACGCAGTATTTT
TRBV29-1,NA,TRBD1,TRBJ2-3,CSVDDYRGPSSDTQYF,TGCAGCGTCGACGACTACAGGGGGCCATCGTCTGATACGCAGTATTTT
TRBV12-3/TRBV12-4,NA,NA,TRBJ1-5,CASTLRGTGSNQPQHF,TGTGCCAGCACCTTGAGGGGGACGGGGAGCAATCAGCCCCAGCATTTT
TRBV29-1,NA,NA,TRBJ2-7,CSVVTGGRRLGDEQYF,TGCAGCGTTGTTACAGGTGGTCGGCGGCTGGGCGACGAGCAGTACTTC
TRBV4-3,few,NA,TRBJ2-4,CASSQDHAGGQYF,TGCGCCAGCAGCCAAGATCATGCAGGAGGGCAGTACTTC
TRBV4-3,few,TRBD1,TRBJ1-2,CASSQDRVGQGSHGYTF,TGCGCCAGCAGCCAAGATAGGGTGGGACAGGGGAGCCATGGCTACACCTTC
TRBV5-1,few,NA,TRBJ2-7,CASSLGSTYYEQYF,TGCGCCAGCAGCTTGGGGTCTACTTACTACGAGCAGTACTTC
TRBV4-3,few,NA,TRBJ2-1,CASSQDHTGNEQFF,TGCGCCAGCAGCCAAGACCACACAGGCAATGAGCAGTTCTTC
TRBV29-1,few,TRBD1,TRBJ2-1,CSGGQGASSYNEQFF,TGCAGCGGAGGACAGGGGGCTTCGTCCTACAATGAGCAGTTCTTC
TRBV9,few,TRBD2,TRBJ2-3,CASSSRPASGRANPHTDTQYF,TGTGCCAGCAGCTCCCGCCCGGCTAGCGGGAGGGCCAATCCTCACACAGATACGCAGTATTTT
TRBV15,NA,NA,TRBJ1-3,CATSRDRSSPGNTTYF,TGTGCCACCAGCAGAGATCGGAGCAGTCCTGGAAACACCACATATTTT
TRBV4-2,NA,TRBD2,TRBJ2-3,CASSLAAGGHPDTQYF,TGTGCCAGCAGCCTCGCGGCGGGGGGGCATCCAGATACGCAGTATTTT
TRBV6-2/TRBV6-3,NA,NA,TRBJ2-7,CASSYVDSSYEQYF,TGTGCCAGCAGTTACGTGGACAGTTCCTACGAGCAGTACTTC
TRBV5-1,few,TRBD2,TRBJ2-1,CASGFGLAGDYNEQFF,TGCGCCAGCGGATTTGGACTAGCGGGGGACTACAATGAGCAGTTCTTC
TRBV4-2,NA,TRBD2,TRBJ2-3,CASSQDGTSGHSTDTQYF,TGTGCCAGCAGCCAAGATGGAACTAGCGGACACAGCACAGATACGCAGTATTTT
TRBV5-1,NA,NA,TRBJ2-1,CASTTADYNEQFF,TGCGCCAGCACTACAGCGGATTACAATGAGCAGTTCTTC
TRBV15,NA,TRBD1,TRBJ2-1,CATTLDRGYEQFF,TGTGCCACCACGCTAGACAGGGGGTATGAGCAGTTCTTC